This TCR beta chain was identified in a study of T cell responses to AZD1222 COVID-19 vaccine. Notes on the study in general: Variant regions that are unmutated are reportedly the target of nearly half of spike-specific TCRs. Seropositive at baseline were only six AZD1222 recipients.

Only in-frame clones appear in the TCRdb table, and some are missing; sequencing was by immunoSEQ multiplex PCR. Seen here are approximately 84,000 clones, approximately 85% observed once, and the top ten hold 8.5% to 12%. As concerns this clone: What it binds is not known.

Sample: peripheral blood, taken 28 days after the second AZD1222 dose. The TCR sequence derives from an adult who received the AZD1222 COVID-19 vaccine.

The CDR3 is CASGTGTPYSNQPQHF. In DNA, the CDR3 is TGTGCCAGCGGGACAGGGACCCCCTATAGCAATCAGCCCCAGCATTTT. V is TRBV19 and J is TRBJ1-5; 9 nucleotides align to TRBD1. This CDR3 region has 16 residues. V shed 9 bases and J 0 bases; nucleotides not matched to a gene: 9. The germline gives CDR1 LNHDA, CDR2 SQIVND (reference sequence).